Listed below are T cell receptor beta chains from one sample, sequenced in a study of regulatory T cells in long-lasting Graves disease. MiXCR was run by TCRdb on the multiplex PCR reads, yielding one entry per CDR3 protein. Here the sample spans under 700,000 distinct CDR3 sequences, more than 15% being singletons. These data were also reused for a study on T cells in Graves' hyperthyroidism and ophthalmopathy.

Specimen: peripheral blood mononuclear cells (PBMCs), collected at new diagnosis, from a patient treated with antithyroid drugs. These receptors came from a woman aged 35-60 years with Graves disease. Each CDR3 is given with its conserved first and last residue. Each record gives: V gene, CDR3 protein.

TRBV6-1 | CASTGTPLLGELFF
TRBV6-1 | CASRTTQGNTEAFF
TRBV11-1 | CASSPRLGQGLEAFF
TRBV2 | CASSEGKGGYF
TRBV14 | CASSLSGAETQYF
TRBV9 | CASSVIDLSDTQYF
TRBV7-9 | CASSFEQAHYGYTF
TRBV3-1 | CASSQEGTSNTEAFF
TRBV3-1 | CASSSIAGVSYNEQFF
TRBV12-3/TRBV12-4 | CASGRQGARDEQFF
TRBV5-1 | CASSSGQGPNTEAFF
TRBV6-1 | CASRIGQAYEQYF
TRBV4-1 | CASSPGPIKSSTDTQYF
TRBV4-3 | CASSRVGTGSETQYF
TRBV29-1 | CSVEEGPGTEAFF
TRBV10-3 | CAIRREVNSPLHF
TRBV7-8 | CASSFTSGVDTQYF
TRBV2 | CASSDHSPLHF
TRBV11-2 | CASHDVRNTEAFF
TRBV28 | CAGGTSGHNEQFF
TRBV7-8 | CASTPGGFLEKLFF
TRBV19 | CASSVMWGSNQPQHF
TRBV12-3/TRBV12-4 | CASSLVGTGIVEETQYF
TRBV11-2 | CASSPDGIEQYF
TRBV5-5 | CASSADPNRASGGEQYF
TRBV11-2 | CACRGTGRDSAQYF
TRBV12-3/TRBV12-4 | CASSPLTYSNQPQHF
TRBV6-1 | CASSPYRGYSNQPQHF
TRBV18 | CASSPLGEAFF
TRBV29-1 | CSVYRGTKNIQYF